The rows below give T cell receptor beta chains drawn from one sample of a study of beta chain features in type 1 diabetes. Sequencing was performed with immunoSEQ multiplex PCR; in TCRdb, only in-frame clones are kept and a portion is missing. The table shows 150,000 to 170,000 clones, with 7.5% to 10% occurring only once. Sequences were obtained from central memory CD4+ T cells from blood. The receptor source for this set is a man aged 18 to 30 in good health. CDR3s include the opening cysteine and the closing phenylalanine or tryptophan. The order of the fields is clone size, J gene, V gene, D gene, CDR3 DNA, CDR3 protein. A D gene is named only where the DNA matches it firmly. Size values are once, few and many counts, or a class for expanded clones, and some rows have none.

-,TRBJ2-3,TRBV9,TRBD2,TGTGCCAGCAGCGTAGAGGGGCTAGCGGTGTATTTT,CASSVEGLAVYF
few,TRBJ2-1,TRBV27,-,TGTGCCAGCAGATCCTACACGGGGAGTGAGCAGTTCTTC,CASRSYTGSEQFF
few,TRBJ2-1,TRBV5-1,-,TGCGCCAGCAGCCTATATAGCGATGAGCAGTTCTTC,CASSLYSDEQFF
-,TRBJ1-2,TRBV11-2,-,TGTGCCAGCAGCCCCCGGCGGGGCAACTATGGCTACACCTTC,CASSPRRGNYGYTF
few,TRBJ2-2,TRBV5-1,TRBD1,TGCGCCAGCAGCTTGGAAGCCCTTCTAGACAGGGGGCACGGGGAGCTGTTTTTT,CASSLEALLDRGHGELFF
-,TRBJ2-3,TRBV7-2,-,TGTGCCAGCGGAAGGGACTTCAGCACAGATACGCAGTATTTT,CASGRDFSTDTQYF
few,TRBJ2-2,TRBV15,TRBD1,TGTGCCACCAGCAGAGTGTTGGGACAGGGGAGAATGGGCGGGGAGCTGTTTTTT,CATSRVLGQGRMGGELFF
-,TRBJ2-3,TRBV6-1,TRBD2,TGTGCCAGCAGTGCAGGACTAGCGGGAGGGATCACAGATACGCAGTATTTT,CASSAGLAGGITDTQYF
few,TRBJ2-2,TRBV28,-,TGTGCCAGCAGTTTGGGGCGGGACGTTGCCGGGGAGCTGTTTTTT,CASSLGRDVAGELFF
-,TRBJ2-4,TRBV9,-,TGTGCCAGCAGCGGTATAGCCAAAAACATTCAGTACTTC,CASSGIAKNIQYF
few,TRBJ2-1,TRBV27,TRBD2,TGTGCCAGCAGCAAGGGACTAGCGGGGCCTACCTACAATGAGCAGTTCTTC,CASSKGLAGPTYNEQFF
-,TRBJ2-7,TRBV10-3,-,TGTGCCATCAGTGAGTCGGCGGGGTACGAGCAGTACTTC,CAISESAGYEQYF
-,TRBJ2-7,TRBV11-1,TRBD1,TGTGCCAGCAGCCCAAGGACAGGGTCCGAGCAGTACTTC,CASSPRTGSEQYF
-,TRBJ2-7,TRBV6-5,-,TGTGCCAGCAGTTTTGCAGGTTCGTACGAGCAGTACTTC,CASSFAGSYEQYF
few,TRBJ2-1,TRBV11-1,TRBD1,TGTGCCAGCAGCATTGACAGGGGGTCCCACAATGAGCAGTTCTTC,CASSIDRGSHNEQFF
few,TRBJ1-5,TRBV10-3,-,TGTGCCATCAGTGAGTATCTCAGCAATCAGCCCCAGCATTTT,CAISEYLSNQPQHF
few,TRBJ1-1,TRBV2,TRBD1,TGTGCCAGCAGTCCGGGACAGGGGTACACTGAAGCTTTCTTT,CASSPGQGYTEAFF
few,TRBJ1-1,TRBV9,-,TGTGCCAGCAGCGTCCAGGGCAACACTGAAGCTTTCTTT,CASSVQGNTEAFF
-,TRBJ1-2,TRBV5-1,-,TGCGCCAGCAGCTTGACGAGCCCAGAGGATGGCTACACCTTC,CASSLTSPEDGYTF
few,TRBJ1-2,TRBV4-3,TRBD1,TGCGCCAGCAGCCAAGTCGAGACAGGGGCGAATGGCTACACCTTC,CASSQVETGANGYTF